These 2 T cell receptor beta chains were sequenced from one sample in a study of CD8+CD57+ T cells in acquired aplastic anemia. TCR beta VDJ and CDR3 were profiled, and genomic DNA was the template. Each CDR3 protein gets one entry after TCRdb re-called the reads with MiXCR. In the table there are approximately 170,000 distinct CDR3 sequences, roughly 45% of which are singletons. Flow cytometry had shown expanded CD8+CD57+ cells in the patients chosen for sequencing. Sequenced material: sorted CD4+, CD8+, or CD8+CD57+ T cells (not recorded which) from PBMCs. These receptors all stem from a human donor with aplastic anemia.

This clonotype was counted only a few times. This chain connects TRBV6-1 to TRBJ2-2, with 10 positions matching TRBD2. J was trimmed by 1 base and V by 5 bases; bases with no gene match: 4. From germline, CDR1 is MNHNS and CDR2 SASEGT. The CDR3 extends over 16 amino acids. The CDR3 reads CASSLAGEGNTGELFF. The CDR3 DNA reads as TGTGCCAGCAGTCTAGCGGGAGAAGGGAACACCGGGGAGCTGTTTTTT.

This clonotype has just a few counts. The junction does not match germline at one end; this may be a read error. The chain carries TRBV10-3 and TRBJ1-2, with 10 bases fitting TRBD1. The CDR3 totals 16 residues. The V gene's germline CDR1 is ENHRY and CDR2 SYGVKD. Written as DNA, the CDR3 is TGTGCCAGCAGTTACCCTTTAACGACAGGGGGCGATGGCTACACCTTC. Residues: CASSYPLTTGGDGYTF.